The sequence of this TCR beta chain was determined in a study of human T cells and chemical hapten exposure. Study findings and constraints: Among TCRs, those above 1 in 1000 frequency were unaffected by DPC sensitization.

TCRdb ran MiXCR on the RACE reads and lists one entry per CDR3 protein. This table holds 150,000 to 200,000 distinct CDR3 sequences, 25% to 30% found once. As concerns this clonotype: What it recognizes is unknown.

The CDR3 is made up of 14 amino acids. Germline V lookup: CDR1 LNHDA, CDR2 SQIVND (reference sequence). V was pared by 3 bases and J by 3 bases, with 8 bases between. Sample time point: patch test 3, about 24 weeks after DPC sensitization. Documented treatment: therapeutic diphenylcyclopropenone sensitization with weekly scalp DPC. Researchers extracted total RNA from unfractionated whole blood. Sequencing used whole blood, obtained in connection with sensitization to the hapten diphenylcyclopropenone (DPC). The chain is built from TRBV19 and TRBJ2-2; D assignment may be TRBD1 or TRBD2 (6 bases each). The sequence derives from a woman aged 18-29 years with alopecia areata. Some clones in this sample may be carry-over from other donors' samples. The CDR3 here is CASSMGGDTGELFF. In DNA form, the CDR3 reads TGTGCCAGTAGTATGGGGGGCGACACCGGGGAGCTGTTTTTT.